This record covers a single T cell receptor beta chain. Its antigen is currently unknown. This specimen belongs to a study of T cells in Graves' hyperthyroidism and ophthalmopathy. For the study at large: Peripheral blood draws took place at initial diagnosis, ahead of any treatment.

General study points: Blood also carried most thyroid clonotypes expanded above 0.001. Classification by a 13 V-J model distinguished ophthalmopathy from stable hyperthyroidism. Ophthalmopathy prediction by the model preceded onset by a median about 6 months.

CDR3 size: 14 residues. V lost 10 bases and J lost 4; bases outside the gene matches: 10. CDR1 and CDR2 from the germline V gene are SGHAT and FQNNGV. Template material for amplifying TCR beta CDR3 regions consisted of RNA transcripts. Researchers ran a first-round RT-PCR on the TCR CDR3 using the HTBI primer set. A single record per CDR3 protein comes from TCRdb applying MiXCR to the multiplex PCR reads. Among hundreds of thousands of distinct CDR3 sequences, under 25% were seen once, and the ten largest hold 34%. Sample: blood. J is TRBJ2-5 and V is TRBV11-2, with 9 positions matching TRBD2. The origin of this receptor is a man younger than 40 with Graves' ophthalmopathy. CDR3 bases: TGTGCCACCCGAGCTAGCGGGATAGCAGAGACCCAGTACTTC. It is translated as CATRASGIAETQYF.